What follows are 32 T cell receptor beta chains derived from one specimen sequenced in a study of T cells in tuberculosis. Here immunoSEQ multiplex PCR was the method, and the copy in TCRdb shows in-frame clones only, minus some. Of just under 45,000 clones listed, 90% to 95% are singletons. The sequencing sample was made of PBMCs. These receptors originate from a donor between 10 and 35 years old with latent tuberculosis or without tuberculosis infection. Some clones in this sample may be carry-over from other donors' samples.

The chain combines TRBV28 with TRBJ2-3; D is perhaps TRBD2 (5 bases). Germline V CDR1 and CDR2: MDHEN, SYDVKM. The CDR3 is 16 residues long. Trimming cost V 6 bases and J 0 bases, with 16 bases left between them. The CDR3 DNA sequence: TGTGCCAGCAGACCCCATTTGCGGACTAGCACAGATACGCAGTATTTT. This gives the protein CASRPHLRTSTDTQYF.

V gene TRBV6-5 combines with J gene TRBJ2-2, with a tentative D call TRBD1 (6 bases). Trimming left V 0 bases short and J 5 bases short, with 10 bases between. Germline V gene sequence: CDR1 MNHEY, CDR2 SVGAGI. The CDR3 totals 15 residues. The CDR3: CASSYSTGTTGELFF. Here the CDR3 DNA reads TGTGCCAGCAGTTACTCGACAGGAACTACCGGGGAGCTGTTTTTT.

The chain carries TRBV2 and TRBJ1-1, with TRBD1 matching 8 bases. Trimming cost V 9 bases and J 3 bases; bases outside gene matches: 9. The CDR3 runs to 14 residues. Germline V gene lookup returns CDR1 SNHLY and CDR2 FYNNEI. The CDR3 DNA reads TGTGCCAGTGCCCAGGGGGCCTGGTACACTGAAGCTTTCTTT. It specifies CASAQGAWYTEAFF.

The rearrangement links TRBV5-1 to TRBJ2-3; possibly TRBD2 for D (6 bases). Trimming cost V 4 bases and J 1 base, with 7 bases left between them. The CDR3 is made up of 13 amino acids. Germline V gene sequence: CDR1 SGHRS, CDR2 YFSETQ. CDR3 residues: CASSGGGTDTQYF. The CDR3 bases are TGCGCCAGCAGCGGAGGGGGCACAGATACGCAGTATTTT. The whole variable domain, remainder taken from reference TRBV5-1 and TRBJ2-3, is KAGVTQTPRYLIKTRGQQVTLSCSPISGHRSVSWYQQTPGQGLQFLFEYFSETQRNKGNFPGRFSGRQFSNSRSEMNVSTLELGDSALYLCASSGGGTDTQYFGPGTRLTVL.

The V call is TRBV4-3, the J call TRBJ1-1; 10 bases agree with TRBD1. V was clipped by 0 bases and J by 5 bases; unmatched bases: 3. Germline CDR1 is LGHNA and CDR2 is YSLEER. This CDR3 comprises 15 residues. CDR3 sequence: CASSQDGQGGTEAFF. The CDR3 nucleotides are TGCGCCAGCAGCCAAGACGGACAGGGGGGGACTGAAGCTTTCTTT.

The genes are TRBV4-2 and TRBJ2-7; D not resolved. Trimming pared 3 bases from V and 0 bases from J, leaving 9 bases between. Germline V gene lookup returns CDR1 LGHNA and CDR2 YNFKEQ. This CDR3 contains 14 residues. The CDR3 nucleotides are TGTGCCAGCAGCCAGCTACCATTCTCCTACGAGCAGTACTTC. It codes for CASSQLPFSYEQYF.

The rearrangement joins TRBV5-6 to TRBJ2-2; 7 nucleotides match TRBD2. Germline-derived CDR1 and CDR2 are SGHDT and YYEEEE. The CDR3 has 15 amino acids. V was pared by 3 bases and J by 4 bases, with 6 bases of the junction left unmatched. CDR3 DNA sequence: TGTGCCAGCAGCTGGGGGGGAGGTGGCACCGGGGAGCTGTTTTTT. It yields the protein CASSWGGGGTGELFF. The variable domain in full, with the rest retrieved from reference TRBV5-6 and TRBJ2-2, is DAGVTQSPTHLIKTRGQQVTLRCSPKSGHDTVSWYQQALGQGPQFIFQYYEEEERQRGNFPDRFSGHQFPNYSSELNVNALLLGDSALYLCASSWGGGGTGELFFGEGSRLTVL.

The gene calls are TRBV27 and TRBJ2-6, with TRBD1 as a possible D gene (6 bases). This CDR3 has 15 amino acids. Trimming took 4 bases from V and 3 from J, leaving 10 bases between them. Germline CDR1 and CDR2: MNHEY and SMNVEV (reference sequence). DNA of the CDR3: TGTGCCAGCAGTTCCTGGACAGTTGGGGCCAACGTCCTGACTTTC. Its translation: CASSSWTVGANVLTF.

DNA of the CDR3: TGTGCCAGCAGCTTAGGGCAGGGGGCTATTATTGAGCAGTTCTTC. Amino acid sequence: CASSLGQGAIIEQFF. J is TRBJ2-1 and V is TRBV11-2; 8 bases match TRBD1. V gave up 1 base and J gave up 9 bases; unmatched junction bases: 8. The CDR3 is 15 residues long. Germline assignment: CDR1 SGHAT and CDR2 FQNNGV.

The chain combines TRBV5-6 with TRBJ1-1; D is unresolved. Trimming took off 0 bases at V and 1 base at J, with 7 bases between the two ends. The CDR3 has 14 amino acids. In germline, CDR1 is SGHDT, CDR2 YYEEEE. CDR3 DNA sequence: TGTGCCAGCAGCTTGGGGCAGAAGAACACTGAAGCTTTCTTT. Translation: CASSLGQKNTEAFF.

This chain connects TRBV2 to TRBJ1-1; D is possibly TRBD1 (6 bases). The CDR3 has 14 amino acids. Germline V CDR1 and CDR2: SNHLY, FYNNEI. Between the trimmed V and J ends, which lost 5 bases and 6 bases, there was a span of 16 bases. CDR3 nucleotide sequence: TGTGCCAGCAGTCCGGACAGCAGTGAGCCTGAAGCTTTCTTT. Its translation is CASSPDSSEPEAFF.

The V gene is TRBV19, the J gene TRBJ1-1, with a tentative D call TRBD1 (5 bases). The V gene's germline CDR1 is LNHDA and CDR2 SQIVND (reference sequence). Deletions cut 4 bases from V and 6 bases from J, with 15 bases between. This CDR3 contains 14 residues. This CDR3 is CASSTAAGHSEAFF. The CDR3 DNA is TGTGCCAGTAGTACTGCTGCAGGACACTCTGAAGCTTTCTTT.

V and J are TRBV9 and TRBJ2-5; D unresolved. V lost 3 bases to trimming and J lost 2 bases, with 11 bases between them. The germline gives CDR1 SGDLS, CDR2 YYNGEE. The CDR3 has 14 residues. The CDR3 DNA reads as TGTGCCAGCAGCGGTGAGGTTACTCAAGAGACCCAGTACTTC. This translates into CASSGEVTQETQYF. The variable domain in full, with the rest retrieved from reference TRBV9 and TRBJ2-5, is DSGVTQTPKHLITATGQRVTLRCSPRSGDLSVYWYQQSLDQGLQFLIQYYNGEERAKGNILERFSAQQFPDLHSELNLSSLELGDSALYFCASSGEVTQETQYFGPGTRLLVL.

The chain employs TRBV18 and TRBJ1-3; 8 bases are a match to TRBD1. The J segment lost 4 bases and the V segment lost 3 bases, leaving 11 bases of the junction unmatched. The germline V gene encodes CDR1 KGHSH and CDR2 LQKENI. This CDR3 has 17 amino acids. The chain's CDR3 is CASSPIPQGALGNTIYF. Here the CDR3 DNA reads TGTGCCAGCTCACCTATTCCCCAGGGGGCTCTAGGAAACACCATATATTTT.

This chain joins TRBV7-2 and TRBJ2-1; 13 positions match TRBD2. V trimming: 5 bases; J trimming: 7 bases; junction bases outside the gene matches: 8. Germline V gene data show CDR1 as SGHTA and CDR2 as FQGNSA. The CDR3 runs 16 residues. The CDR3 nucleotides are TGTGCCAGCAGCCCAAGGGGACTAGCGGGAACAAATGAGCAGTTCTTC. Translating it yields CASSPRGLAGTNEQFF.

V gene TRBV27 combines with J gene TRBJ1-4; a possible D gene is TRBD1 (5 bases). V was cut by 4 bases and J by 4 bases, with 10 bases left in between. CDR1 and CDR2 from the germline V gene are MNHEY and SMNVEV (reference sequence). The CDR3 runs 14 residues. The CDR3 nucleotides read TGTGCCAGCAGTTATGACAGAAGTAATGAAAAACTGTTTTTT. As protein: CASSYDRSNEKLFF.

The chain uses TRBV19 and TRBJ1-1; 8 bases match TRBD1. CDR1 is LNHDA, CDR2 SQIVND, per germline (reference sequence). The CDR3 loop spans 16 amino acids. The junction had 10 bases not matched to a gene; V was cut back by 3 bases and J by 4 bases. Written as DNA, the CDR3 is TGTGCCAGTAGTATTAGTCAGGGGGCGTTGGGCACTGAAGCTTTCTTT. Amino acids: CASSISQGALGTEAFF.

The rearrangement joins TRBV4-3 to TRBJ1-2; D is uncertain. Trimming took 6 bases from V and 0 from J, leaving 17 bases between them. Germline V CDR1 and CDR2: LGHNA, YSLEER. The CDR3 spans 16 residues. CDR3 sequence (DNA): TGCGCCAGCAGTGATCAGTACAGCCTAACTAACTATGGCTACACCTTC. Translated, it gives CASSDQYSLTNYGYTF.

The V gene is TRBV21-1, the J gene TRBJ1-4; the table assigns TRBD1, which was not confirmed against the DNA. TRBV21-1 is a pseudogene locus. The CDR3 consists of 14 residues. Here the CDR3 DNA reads TGTGCCAGCAGCAAGATAGGGGGACGAGAAAAACTGTTTTTT. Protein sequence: CASSKIGGREKLFF.

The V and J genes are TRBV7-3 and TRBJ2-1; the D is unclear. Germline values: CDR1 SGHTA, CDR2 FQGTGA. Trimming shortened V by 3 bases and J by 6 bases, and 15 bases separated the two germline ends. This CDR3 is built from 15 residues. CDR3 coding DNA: TGTGCCAGCAGCTTGCTAGTGGCCTCTGGCAATGAGCAGTTCTTC. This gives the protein CASSLLVASGNEQFF.

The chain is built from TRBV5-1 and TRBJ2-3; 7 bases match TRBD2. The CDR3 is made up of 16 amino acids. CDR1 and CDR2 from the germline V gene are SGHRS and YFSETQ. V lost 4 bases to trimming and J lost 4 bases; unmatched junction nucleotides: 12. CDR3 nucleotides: TGCGCCAGCAGCCGAATCGACCGGGGAGGGGCAGATACGCAGTATTTT. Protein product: CASSRIDRGGADTQYF.

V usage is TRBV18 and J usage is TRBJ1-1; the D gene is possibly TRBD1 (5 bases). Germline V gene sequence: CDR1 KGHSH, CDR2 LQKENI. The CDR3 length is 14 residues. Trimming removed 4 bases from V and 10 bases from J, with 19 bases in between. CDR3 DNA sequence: TGTGCCAGCTCACTACAGGCCCCGCCTGTTGTAGCTTTCTTT. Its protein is CASSLQAPPVVAFF.

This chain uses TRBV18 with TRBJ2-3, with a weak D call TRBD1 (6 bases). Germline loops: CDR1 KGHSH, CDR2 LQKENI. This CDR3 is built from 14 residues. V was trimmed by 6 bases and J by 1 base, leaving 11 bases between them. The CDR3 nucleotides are TGTGCCAGCTCGCAACGGACAGGCACAGATACGCAGTATTTT. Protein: CASSQRTGTDTQYF.

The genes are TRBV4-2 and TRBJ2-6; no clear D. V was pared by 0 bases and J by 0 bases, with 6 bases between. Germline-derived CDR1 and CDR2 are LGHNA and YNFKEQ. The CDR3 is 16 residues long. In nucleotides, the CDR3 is TGTGCCAGCAGCCAAGATCAGAACTCTGGGGCCAACGTCCTGACTTTC. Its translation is CASSQDQNSGANVLTF.

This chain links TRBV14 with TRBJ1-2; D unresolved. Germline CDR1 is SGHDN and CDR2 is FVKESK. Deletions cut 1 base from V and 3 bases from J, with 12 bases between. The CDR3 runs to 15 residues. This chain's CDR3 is CASSQGHSTHYGYTF. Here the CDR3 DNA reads TGTGCCAGCAGCCAAGGGCACAGTACCCACTATGGCTACACCTTC.

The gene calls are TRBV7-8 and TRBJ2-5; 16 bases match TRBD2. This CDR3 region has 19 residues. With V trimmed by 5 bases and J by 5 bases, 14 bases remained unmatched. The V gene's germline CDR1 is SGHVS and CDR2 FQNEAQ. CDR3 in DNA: TGTGCCAGCAGCCAACTCTTAGGGACTAGCGGGAGGGCTTATGAGACCCAGTACTTC. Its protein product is CASSQLLGTSGRAYETQYF.

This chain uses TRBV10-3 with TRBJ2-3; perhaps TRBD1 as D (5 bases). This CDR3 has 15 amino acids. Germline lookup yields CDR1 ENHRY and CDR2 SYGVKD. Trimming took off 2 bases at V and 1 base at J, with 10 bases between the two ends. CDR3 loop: CAISEPGFGTDTQYF. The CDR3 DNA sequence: TGTGCCATCAGTGAGCCAGGGTTTGGCACAGATACGCAGTATTTT.

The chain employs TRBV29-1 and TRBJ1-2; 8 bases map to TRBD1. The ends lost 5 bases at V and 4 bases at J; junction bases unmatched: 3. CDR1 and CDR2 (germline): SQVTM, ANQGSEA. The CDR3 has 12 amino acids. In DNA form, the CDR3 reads TGCAGCGTTTCAGACAGGGGCTATGGCTACACCTTC. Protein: CSVSDRGYGYTF.

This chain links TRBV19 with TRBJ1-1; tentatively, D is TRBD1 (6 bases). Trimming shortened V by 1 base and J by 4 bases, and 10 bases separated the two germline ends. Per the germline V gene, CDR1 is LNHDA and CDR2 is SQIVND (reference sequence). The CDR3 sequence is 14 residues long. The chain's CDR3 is CASSIGAGATEAFF. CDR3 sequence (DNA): TGTGCCAGTAGTATAGGGGCGGGGGCCACTGAAGCTTTCTTT. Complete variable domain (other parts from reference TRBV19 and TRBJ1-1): DGGITQSPKYLFRKEGQNVTLSCEQNLNHDAMYWYRQDPGQGLRLIYYSQIVNDFQKGDIAEGYSVSREKKESFPLTVTSAQKNPTAFYLCASSIGAGATEAFFGQGTRLTVV.

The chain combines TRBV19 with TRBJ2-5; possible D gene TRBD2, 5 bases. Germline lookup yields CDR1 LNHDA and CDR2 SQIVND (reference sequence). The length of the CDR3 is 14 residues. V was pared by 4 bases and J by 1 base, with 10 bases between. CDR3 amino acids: CASSKVAFQETQYF. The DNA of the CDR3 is TGTGCCAGTAGTAAGGTAGCGTTCCAAGAGACCCAGTACTTC. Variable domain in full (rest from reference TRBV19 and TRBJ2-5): DGGITQSPKYLFRKEGQNVTLSCEQNLNHDAMYWYRQDPGQGLRLIYYSQIVNDFQKGDIAEGYSVSREKKESFPLTVTSAQKNPTAFYLCASSKVAFQETQYFGPGTRLLVL.

This chain's CDR3 is CASSQEAGDYNEQFF. CDR3 nucleotides: TGTGCCAGCAGCCAAGAAGCGGGGGACTACAATGAGCAGTTCTTC. This rearrangement joins TRBV4-2 to TRBJ2-1; 8 bases match TRBD2. Germline-derived CDR1 and CDR2 are LGHNA and YNFKEQ. This CDR3 spans 15 amino acids. Losses at the gene ends were 0 bases for V and 3 bases for J; bases not matched to a gene: 1.

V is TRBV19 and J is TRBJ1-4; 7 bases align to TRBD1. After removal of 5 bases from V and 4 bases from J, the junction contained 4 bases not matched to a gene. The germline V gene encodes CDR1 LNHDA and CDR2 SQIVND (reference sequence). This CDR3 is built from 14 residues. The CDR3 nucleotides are TGTGCCAGTAGTTCGACAGGGTTTAATGAAAAACTGTTTTTT. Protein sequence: CASSSTGFNEKLFF.